This TCR beta chain came from a study of control samples from healthy donors and cancer patients. The assay was immunoSEQ multiplex PCR, and TCRdb's table has in-frame clones only and misses some. Here the sample spans 45,000 to 55,000 clones, roughly 94% being singletons. The CDR3 extends over 14 amino acids. Germline CDR1 SGHNT, CDR2 YYREEE (reference sequence). Trimming cost V 6 bases and J 4 bases, with 16 bases left between them. This receptor was identified in a man in his thirties or forties in good health. The rearrangement links TRBV5-4 to TRBJ1-1, with D maybe TRBD1 (5 bases). Sequencing input: blood. This CDR3 reads CASTQGWGSTEAFF. CDR3 sequence (DNA): TGTGCCAGCACCCAAGGATGGGGGAGCACTGAAGCTTTCTTT. Full variable domain (outside the CDR3, taken from reference TRBV5-4 and TRBJ1-1): ETGVTQSPTHLIKTRGQQVTLRCSSQSGHNTVSWYQQALGQGPQFIFQYYREEENGRGNFPPRFSGLQFPNYSSELNVNALELDDSALYLCASTQGWGSTEAFFGQGTRLTVV.